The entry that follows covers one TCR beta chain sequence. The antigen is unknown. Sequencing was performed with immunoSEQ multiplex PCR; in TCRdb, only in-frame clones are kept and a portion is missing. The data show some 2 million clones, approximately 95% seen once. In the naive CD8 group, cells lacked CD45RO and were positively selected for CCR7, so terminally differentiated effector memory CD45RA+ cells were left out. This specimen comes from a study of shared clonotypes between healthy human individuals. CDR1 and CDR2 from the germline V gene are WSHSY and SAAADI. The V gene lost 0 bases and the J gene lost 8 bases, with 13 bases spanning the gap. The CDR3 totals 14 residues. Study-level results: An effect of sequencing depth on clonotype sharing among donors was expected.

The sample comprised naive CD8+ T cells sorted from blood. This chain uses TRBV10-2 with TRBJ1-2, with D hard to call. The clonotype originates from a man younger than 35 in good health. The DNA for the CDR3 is TGCGCCAGCAGTGAGTCCCCCATCATTCGGGGCTACACCTTC. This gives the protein CASSESPIIRGYTF.